The entry that follows covers one T cell receptor beta chain sequence. Its antigen is not identified. This specimen comes from a study of T-cell reconstitution after alpha-beta-depleted transplantation in children. Library preparation (for TCRbeta) was performed with unique molecular identifiers. TCRdb used MiXCR to reprocess the PCR reads, holding one entry per CDR3 protein. The sample records fewer than 550,000 distinct CDR3 sequences, roughly 11% being singletons. Findings and caveats of the study: T cells produced anew were the main source of T-cell counts and diversity one year after transplant. Expanded clones from the graft, numbering several hundred, reportedly supplied alpha-beta T cells about two months after transplant. Some patients owed their high day-60 TCRbeta diversity to surviving recipient T cells and thymic progenitors.

The specimen comprised PBMCs, mostly from graft donor cells, sampled 180 days after TCRalphabeta/CD19-depleted stem cell transplant. The sequence came from a female patient aged 2-15 years who had a stem cell transplant for aplastic anemia, so the T cells may come from the graft donor.

The CDR3 DNA sequence: TGTGCCAGCAGCAAACAGGGTCTCCTGAACACTGAAGCTTTCTTT. Translation: CASSKQGLLNTEAFF. The J gene is TRBJ1-1, the V gene TRBV7-9, with D tentatively TRBD1 (6 bases). Germline CDR1 and CDR2: SEHNR and FQNEAQ (reference sequence). The V end was cut by 5 bases, the J end by 0 bases, with 13 bases between. This CDR3 contains 15 residues.